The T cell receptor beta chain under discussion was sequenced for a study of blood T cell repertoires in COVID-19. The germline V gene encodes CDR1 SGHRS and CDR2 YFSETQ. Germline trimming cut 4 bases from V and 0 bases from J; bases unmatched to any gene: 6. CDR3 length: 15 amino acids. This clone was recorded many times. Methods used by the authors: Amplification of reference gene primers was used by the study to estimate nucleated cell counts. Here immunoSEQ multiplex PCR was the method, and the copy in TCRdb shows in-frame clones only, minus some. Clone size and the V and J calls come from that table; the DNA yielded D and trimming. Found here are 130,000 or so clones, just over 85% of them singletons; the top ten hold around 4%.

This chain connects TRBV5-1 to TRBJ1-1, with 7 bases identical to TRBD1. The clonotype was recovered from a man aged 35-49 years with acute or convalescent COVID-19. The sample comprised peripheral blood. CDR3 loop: CASSPGQEMNTEAFF. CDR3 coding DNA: TGCGCCAGCAGCCCCGGACAGGAAATGAACACTGAAGCTTTCTTT.